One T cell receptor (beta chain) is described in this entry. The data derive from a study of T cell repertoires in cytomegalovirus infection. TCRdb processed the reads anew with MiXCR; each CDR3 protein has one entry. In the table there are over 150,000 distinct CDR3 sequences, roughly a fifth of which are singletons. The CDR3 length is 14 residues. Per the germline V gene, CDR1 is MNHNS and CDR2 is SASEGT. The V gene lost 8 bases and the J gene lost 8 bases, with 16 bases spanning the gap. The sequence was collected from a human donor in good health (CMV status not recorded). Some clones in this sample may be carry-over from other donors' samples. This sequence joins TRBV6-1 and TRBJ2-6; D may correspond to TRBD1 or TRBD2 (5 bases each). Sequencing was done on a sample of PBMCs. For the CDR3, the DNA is TGTGCCAGCGCCGCCTCCAGGGAGACCAACGTCCTGACTTTC. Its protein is CASAASRETNVLTF.